Described below is a single TCR beta chain sequence and its context. This record belongs to a study of blood T cell repertoires in COVID-19. Study-level background: Samples taken during acute and convalescent COVID-19 were collected in the United States, Italy and Spain. From T cells, B-cell-depleted T cells, or PBMCs came the material, which was cDNA or gDNA.

V was trimmed by 2 bases and J by 0 bases, leaving 14 bases between them. The CDR3 loop spans 17 amino acids. The V gene's germline CDR1 is SNHLY and CDR2 FYNNEI. Some clones are missing from TCRdb's copy, which holds only in-frame ones; the method was immunoSEQ multiplex PCR. The profile shows hundreds of thousands of clones, 87% of them singletons. What was sequenced was peripheral blood. The receptor was derived from a man between 18 and 29 years old with active or convalescent COVID-19. The chain has TRBV2 and TRBJ1-3; D unresolved. The CDR3 loop reads CASSEMAGKHSGNTIYF. Here the CDR3 DNA reads TGTGCCAGCAGTGAAATGGCAGGCAAACACTCTGGAAACACCATATATTTT.